The 2 T cell receptor beta chains below come from one sample, sequenced in a study of T cell responses to AZD1222 COVID-19 vaccine. The assay was immunoSEQ multiplex PCR, and TCRdb's table has in-frame clones only and misses some. The table records 100,000 to 150,000 clones, 85% to 90% of them present only once. Sample: peripheral blood, taken on day 0 of AZD1222 vaccination. These receptors all stem from an adult in good health.

The chain links TRBV4-3 to TRBJ2-1; 16 bases are shared with TRBD2. The V gene end was trimmed by 3 bases and the J gene end by 13 bases; junction bases not matched to a gene: 9. Germline assignment: CDR1 LGHNA and CDR2 YSLEER. CDR3 size: 16 residues. The CDR3 DNA is TGCGCCAGCAGCCAGGGAACCGGGACTAGCGGGGGGGCTCAGTTCTTC. Translated: CASSQGTGTSGGAQFF.

This chain joins TRBV7-9 and TRBJ2-7; 7 nucleotides agree with TRBD2. The germline gives CDR1 SEHNR, CDR2 FQNEAQ (reference sequence). The CDR3 spans 13 residues. The V segment lost 8 bases and the J segment 3 bases; nucleotides outside the gene matches: 7. In DNA, the CDR3 is TGTGCCAGCCAGCGGGATAAATTCTACGAGCAGTACTTC. It yields the protein CASQRDKFYEQYF.